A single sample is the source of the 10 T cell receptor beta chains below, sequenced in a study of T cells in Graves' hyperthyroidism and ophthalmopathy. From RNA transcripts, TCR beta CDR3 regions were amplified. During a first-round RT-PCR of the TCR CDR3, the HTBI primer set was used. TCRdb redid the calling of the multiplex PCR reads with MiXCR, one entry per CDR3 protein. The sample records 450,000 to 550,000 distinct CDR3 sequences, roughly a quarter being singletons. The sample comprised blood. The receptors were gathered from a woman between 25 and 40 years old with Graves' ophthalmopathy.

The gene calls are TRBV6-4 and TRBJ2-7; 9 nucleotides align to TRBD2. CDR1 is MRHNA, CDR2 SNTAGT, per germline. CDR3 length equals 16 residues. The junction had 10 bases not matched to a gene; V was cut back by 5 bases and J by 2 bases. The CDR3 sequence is CASSLSPGLATYEQYF. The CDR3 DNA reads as TGTGCCAGCAGTTTATCGCCGGGACTAGCAACCTACGAGCAGTACTTC.

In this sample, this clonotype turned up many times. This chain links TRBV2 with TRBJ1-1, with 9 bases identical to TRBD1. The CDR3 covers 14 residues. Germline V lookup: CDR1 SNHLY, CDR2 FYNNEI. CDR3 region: CVTRTGAMNTEAFF. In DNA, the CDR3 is TGTGTGACGAGGACAGGGGCCATGAACACTGAAGCTTTCTTT.

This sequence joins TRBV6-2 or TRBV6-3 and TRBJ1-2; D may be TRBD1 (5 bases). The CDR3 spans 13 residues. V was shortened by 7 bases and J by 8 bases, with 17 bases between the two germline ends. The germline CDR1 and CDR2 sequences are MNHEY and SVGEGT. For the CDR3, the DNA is TGTGCCAGCAATGAACCCGGGACTAGCGGCTACACCTTC. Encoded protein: CASNEPGTSGYTF.

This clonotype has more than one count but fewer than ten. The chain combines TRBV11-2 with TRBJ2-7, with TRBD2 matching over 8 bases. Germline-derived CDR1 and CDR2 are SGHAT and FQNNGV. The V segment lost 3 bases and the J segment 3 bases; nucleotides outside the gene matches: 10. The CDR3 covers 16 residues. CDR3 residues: CASSFPRTSKHYEQYF. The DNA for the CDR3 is TGTGCCAGCAGCTTCCCGAGGACTAGCAAGCACTACGAGCAGTACTTC.

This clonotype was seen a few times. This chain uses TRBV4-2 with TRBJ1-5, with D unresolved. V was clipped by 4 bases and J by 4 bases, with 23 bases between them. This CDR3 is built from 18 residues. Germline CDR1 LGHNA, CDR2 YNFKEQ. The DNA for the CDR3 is TGTGCCAGCAGCCCCGCCACCCACCGCGTAGGGAGAAATCAGCCCCAGCATTTT. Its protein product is CASSPATHRVGRNQPQHF.

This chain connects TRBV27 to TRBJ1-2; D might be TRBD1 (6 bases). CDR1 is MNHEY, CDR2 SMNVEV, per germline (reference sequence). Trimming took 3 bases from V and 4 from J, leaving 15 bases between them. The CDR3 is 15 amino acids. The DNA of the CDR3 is TGTGCCAGCAGTTTGCACCGGGACAAGATCTATGGCTACACCTTC. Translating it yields CASSLHRDKIYGYTF.

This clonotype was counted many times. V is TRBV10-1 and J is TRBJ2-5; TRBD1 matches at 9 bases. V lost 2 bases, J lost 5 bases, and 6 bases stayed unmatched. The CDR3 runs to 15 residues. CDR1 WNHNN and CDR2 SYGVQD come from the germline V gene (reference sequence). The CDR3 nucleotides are TGCGCCAGCAGTGAGAATCTTGGACAGGGGGAGACCCAGTACTTC. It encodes CASSENLGQGETQYF.

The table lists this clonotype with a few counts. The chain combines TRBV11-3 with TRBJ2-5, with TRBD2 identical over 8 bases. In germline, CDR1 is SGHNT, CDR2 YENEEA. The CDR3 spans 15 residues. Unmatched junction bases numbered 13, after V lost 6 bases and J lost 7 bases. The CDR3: CASSSGGSSSGTQYF. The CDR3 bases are TGTGCCAGCAGTTCGGGGGGGTCCTCGTCCGGGACCCAGTACTTC.

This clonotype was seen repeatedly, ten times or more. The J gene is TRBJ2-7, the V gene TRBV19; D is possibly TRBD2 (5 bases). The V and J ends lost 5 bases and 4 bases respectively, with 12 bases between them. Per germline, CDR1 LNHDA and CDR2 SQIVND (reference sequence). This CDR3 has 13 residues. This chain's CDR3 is CASSPRLTYEQYF. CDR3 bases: TGTGCCAGTAGTCCCCGACTAACTTACGAGCAGTACTTC.

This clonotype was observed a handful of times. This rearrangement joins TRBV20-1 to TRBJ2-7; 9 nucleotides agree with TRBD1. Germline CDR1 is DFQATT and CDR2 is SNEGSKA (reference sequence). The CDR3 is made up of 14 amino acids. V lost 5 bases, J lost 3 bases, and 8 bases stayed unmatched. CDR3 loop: CSAPYTGGSYEQYF. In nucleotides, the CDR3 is TGCAGTGCTCCCTACACAGGGGGCAGCTACGAGCAGTACTTC.